Below, 16 T cell receptor beta chains from the same sample are listed, as sequenced in a study of CD8 T cells in Susac syndrome (dated by TCRdb to about 2019). The method behind the library was the immunoSEQ multiplex PCR assay. RNA was extracted using the RNeasy kit, and about 0.45 to 1 microgram was reverse transcribed with random hexamers. TCRdb trimmed the raw reads at Q25, called clones with MiXCR and kept productive beta chains. Entries are consolidated by CDR3 protein sequence, retaining the most common genes and DNA. The sample data list 80,000 or so distinct CDR3 sequences, and more than 85% of these were observed just once. The ten largest account for 0.4% to 0.55% of the sample. The specimen was CD4+ T cells from PBMCs. These receptors originate from a human donor with Susac syndrome.

V usage is TRBV14 and J usage is TRBJ2-3; D is ambiguous. The CDR3 consists of 12 residues. Trimming removed 1 base from V and 9 bases from J, with 8 bases in between. CDR1 and CDR2 from the germline V gene are SGHDN and FVKESK. CDR3 protein: CASSQGIITQYF. The CDR3 bases are TGTGCCAGCAGCCAAGGAATCATAACGCAGTATTTT.

This rearrangement joins TRBV11-2 to TRBJ1-4; no reliable D call. The CDR3 has 14 amino acids. The V gene's germline CDR1 is SGHAT and CDR2 FQNNGV. Trimming took off 0 bases at V and 4 bases at J, with 6 bases between the two ends. This CDR3 is CASSLDGLNEKLFF. In DNA form, the CDR3 reads TGTGCCAGCAGCTTAGACGGTCTTAATGAAAAACTGTTTTTT.

This chain joins TRBV28 and TRBJ1-5, with 8 bases that match TRBD1. The length of the CDR3 is 14 residues. J lost 7 bases, V lost 6 bases, and 8 bases had no gene match. The germline CDR1 and CDR2 sequences are MDHEN and SYDVKM. CDR3 DNA sequence: TGTGCCAGCAGCCCCGGACAGGGTCGACAGCCCCAGCATTTT. Translation: CASSPGQGRQPQHF.

The chain uses TRBV18 and TRBJ2-5; D gene ambiguous. V lost 3 bases, J lost 1 base, and 9 bases lay in between. This CDR3 comprises 14 residues. Germline values: CDR1 KGHSH, CDR2 LQKENI. CDR3: CASSPQVIQETQYF. In DNA, the CDR3 is TGTGCCAGCTCACCTCAGGTTATCCAAGAGACCCAGTACTTC. The entire variable domain, with the rest obtained from reference TRBV18 and TRBJ2-5, is as follows: NAGVMQNPRHLVRRRGQEARLRCSPMKGHSHVYWYRQLPEEGLKFMVYLQKENIIDESGMPKERFSAEFPKEGPSILRIQQVVRGDSAAYFCASSPQVIQETQYFGPGTRLLVL.

The V gene is TRBV18, the J gene TRBJ1-6, with 7 bases lining up with TRBD1. Germline CDR1 KGHSH, CDR2 LQKENI. This CDR3 region has 16 residues. J lost 4 bases, V lost 3 bases, and 6 bases had no gene match. CDR3 nucleotides: TGTGCCAGCTCACCCGCCCTGACAGGGTATAATTCACCCCTCCACTTT. Its protein product is CASSPALTGYNSPLHF.

V usage is TRBV28 and J usage is TRBJ1-5; D is possibly TRBD1 (5 bases). The CDR3 is 15 residues long. Germline lookup yields CDR1 MDHEN and CDR2 SYDVKM. Trimming cost V 3 bases and J 3 bases, with 12 bases left between them. DNA for the CDR3: TGTGCCAGCAGTTTTTTGGGGGGGTACAATCAGCCCCAGCATTTT. The encoded protein is CASSFLGGYNQPQHF.

This chain connects TRBV4-2 to TRBJ2-3; D is perhaps TRBD2 (6 bases). The V gene's germline CDR1 is LGHNA and CDR2 YNFKEQ. V lost 0 bases to trimming and J lost 1 base, with 11 bases between them. The CDR3 runs to 16 residues. The CDR3 coding sequence is TGTGCCAGCAGCCAAGATGTCGGAGGGGGCACAGATACGCAGTATTTT. Residues: CASSQDVGGGTDTQYF.

This clonotype has just one count. The chain has TRBV3-1 and TRBJ1-2; maybe TRBD1 (5 bases). Deletions cut 4 bases from V and 6 bases from J, with 24 bases between. The V gene's germline CDR1 is LGHDT and CDR2 YNNKEL (reference sequence). The CDR3 loop spans 17 amino acids. This chain's CDR3 is CASSPTWGSGDADGYTF. The CDR3 nucleotides are TGTGCCAGCAGCCCGACCTGGGGCAGCGGGGATGCGGATGGCTACACCTTC.

The CDR3 loop is CASSQDGRGTGAFF. CDR3 DNA sequence: TGTGCCAGCAGCCAAGATGGTCGGGGTACAGGGGCTTTCTTT. This sequence joins TRBV3-1 and TRBJ1-1; perhaps TRBD1 as D (6 bases). In germline, CDR1 is LGHDT, CDR2 YNNKEL (reference sequence). This CDR3 is 14 amino acids long. V shed 0 bases and J shed 11 bases, with 16 bases lying between them.

V gene TRBV7-4 combines with J gene TRBJ2-1; D is perhaps TRBD1 (6 bases). The CDR3 covers 16 residues. Germline values: CDR1 SGHVT, CDR2 SQSDAQ. V shed 1 base and J shed 4 bases, with 14 bases lying between them. Here the CDR3 reads CASSLVGRDTYNEQFF. The DNA of the CDR3 is TGTGCCAGCAGCTTAGTTGGTCGGGACACATACAATGAGCAGTTCTTC.

The rearrangement uses TRBV25-1 and TRBJ2-1; no clear D. From germline, CDR1 is MGHDK and CDR2 SYGVNS. The CDR3 runs 15 residues. Trimming left V 3 bases short and J 0 bases short, with 9 bases between. The CDR3 sequence is CASSDPINSYNEQFF. CDR3 in DNA: TGTGCCAGCAGTGACCCTATAAACTCCTACAATGAGCAGTTCTTC.

The rearrangement joins TRBV19 to TRBJ2-6; D is undetermined. CDR1 is LNHDA and CDR2 is SQIVND in the germline V gene (reference sequence). The CDR3 contains 13 residues. Trimming pared 9 bases from V and 0 bases from J, leaving 6 bases between. The CDR3 loop is CASGLSGANVLTF. CDR3 DNA sequence: TGTGCCAGCGGTCTCTCTGGGGCCAACGTCCTGACTTTC.

Here the CDR3 DNA reads TGCGCCACCGACCGGGACAGGGGGCGACGTTATACAGCTAACTATGGCTACACCTTC. Amino acid sequence: CATDRDRGRRYTANYGYTF. The chain recombines TRBV5-1 with TRBJ1-2, with 12 bases fitting TRBD1. V dropped 9 bases and J dropped 0; count of bases not matched to a gene: 18. The CDR3 extends over 19 amino acids. The germline CDR1 and CDR2 sequences are SGHRS and YFSETQ. The full variable domain, rest sourced from reference TRBV5-1 and TRBJ1-2, is KAGVTQTPRYLIKTRGQQVTLSCSPISGHRSVSWYQQTPGQGLQFLFEYFSETQRNKGNFPGRFSGRQFSNSRSEMNVSTLELGDSALYLCATDRDRGRRYTANYGYTFGSGTRLTVV.

The CDR3, as DNA: TGTGCCAGCTCACCAGAGAGGGAGACCCAGTACTTC. Protein sequence: CASSPERETQYF. The chain recombines TRBV18 with TRBJ2-5; D unresolved. The germline V gene encodes CDR1 KGHSH and CDR2 LQKENI. The CDR3 covers 12 residues. V lost 2 bases and J lost 5, with 6 bases in between. The whole variable domain, remainder taken from reference TRBV18 and TRBJ2-5, is NAGVMQNPRHLVRRRGQEARLRCSPMKGHSHVYWYRQLPEEGLKFMVYLQKENIIDESGMPKERFSAEFPKEGPSILRIQQVVRGDSAAYFCASSPERETQYFGPGTRLLVL.

The chain carries TRBV12-3 or TRBV12-4 and TRBJ1-1; 7 bases are shared with TRBD1. V gave up 5 bases and J gave up 5 bases; unmatched junction bases: 14. The CDR3 contains 16 residues. CDR3 region: CASSLGGAQGRTEAFF. The DNA of the CDR3 is TGTGCCAGCAGTCTAGGCGGGGCACAGGGGAGGACTGAAGCTTTCTTT.

The chain has TRBV12-3 or TRBV12-4 and TRBJ2-7; 9 bases agree with TRBD1. After removal of 6 bases from V and 7 bases from J, the junction contained 13 bases not matched to a gene. The CDR3 extends over 15 amino acids. The CDR3 sequence: CASSHSGTGRIEQYF. In DNA, the CDR3 is TGTGCCAGCAGCCATTCTGGGACAGGGAGGATAGAGCAGTACTTC.